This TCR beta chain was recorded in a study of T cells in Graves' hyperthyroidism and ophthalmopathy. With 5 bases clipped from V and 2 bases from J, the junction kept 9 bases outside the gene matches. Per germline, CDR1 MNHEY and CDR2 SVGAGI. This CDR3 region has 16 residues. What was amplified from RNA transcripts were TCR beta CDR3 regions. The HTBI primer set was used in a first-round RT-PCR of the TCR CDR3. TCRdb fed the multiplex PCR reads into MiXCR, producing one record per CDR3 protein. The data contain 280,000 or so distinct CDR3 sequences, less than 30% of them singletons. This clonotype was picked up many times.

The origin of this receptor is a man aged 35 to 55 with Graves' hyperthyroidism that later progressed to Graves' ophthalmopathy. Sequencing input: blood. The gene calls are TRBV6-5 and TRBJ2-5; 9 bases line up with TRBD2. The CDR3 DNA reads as TGTGCCAGCAGTAACCAAGCGGGAGGCCCACAAGAGACCCAGTACTTC. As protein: CASSNQAGGPQETQYF.